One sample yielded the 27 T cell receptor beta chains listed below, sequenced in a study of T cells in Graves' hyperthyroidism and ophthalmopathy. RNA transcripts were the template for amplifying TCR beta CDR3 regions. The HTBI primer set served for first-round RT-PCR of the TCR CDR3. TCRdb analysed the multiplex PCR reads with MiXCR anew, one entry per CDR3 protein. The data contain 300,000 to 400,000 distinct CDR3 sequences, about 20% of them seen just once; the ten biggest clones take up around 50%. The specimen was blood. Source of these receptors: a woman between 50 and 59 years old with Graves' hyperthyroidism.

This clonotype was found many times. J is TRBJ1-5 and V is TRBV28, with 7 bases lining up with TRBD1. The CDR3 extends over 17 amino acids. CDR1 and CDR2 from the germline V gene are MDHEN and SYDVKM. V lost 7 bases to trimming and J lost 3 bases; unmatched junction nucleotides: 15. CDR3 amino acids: CASKAGGGEGVNQPQHF. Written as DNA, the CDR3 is TGTGCCAGCAAAGCAGGGGGAGGGGAGGGCGTCAATCAGCCCCAGCATTTT.

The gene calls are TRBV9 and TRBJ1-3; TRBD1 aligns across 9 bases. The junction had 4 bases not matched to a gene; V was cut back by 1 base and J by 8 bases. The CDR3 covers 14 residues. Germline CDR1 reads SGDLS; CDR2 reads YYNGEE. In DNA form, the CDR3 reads TGTGCCAGCAGCGTAACACAGGGGGCGGACACCATATATTTT. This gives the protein CASSVTQGADTIYF. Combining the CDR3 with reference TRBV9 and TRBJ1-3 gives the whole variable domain DSGVTQTPKHLITATGQRVTLRCSPRSGDLSVYWYQQSLDQGLQFLIQYYNGEERAKGNILERFSAQQFPDLHSELNLSSLELGDSALYFCASSVTQGADTIYFGEGSWLTVV.

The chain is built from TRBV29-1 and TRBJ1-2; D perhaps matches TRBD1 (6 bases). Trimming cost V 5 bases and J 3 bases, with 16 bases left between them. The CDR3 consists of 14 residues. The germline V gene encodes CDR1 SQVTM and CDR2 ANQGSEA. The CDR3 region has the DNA TGCAGCGTTTTTGACAGGTCTCTCGACTATGGCTACACCTTC. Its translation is CSVFDRSLDYGYTF.

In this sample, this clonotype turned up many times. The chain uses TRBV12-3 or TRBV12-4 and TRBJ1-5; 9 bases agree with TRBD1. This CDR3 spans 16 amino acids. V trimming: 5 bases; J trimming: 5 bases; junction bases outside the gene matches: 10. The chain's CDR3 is CASSTGGAGGHQPQHF. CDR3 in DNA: TGTGCCAGCAGTACAGGGGGCGCAGGAGGTCATCAGCCCCAGCATTTT.

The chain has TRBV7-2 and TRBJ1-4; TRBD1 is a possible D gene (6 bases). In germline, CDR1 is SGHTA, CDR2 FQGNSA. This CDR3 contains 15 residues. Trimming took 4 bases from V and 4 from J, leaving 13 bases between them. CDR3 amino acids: CASSSLGQLNEKLFF. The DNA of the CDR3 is TGTGCCAGCAGCTCGCTTGGACAGCTTAATGAAAAACTGTTTTTT.

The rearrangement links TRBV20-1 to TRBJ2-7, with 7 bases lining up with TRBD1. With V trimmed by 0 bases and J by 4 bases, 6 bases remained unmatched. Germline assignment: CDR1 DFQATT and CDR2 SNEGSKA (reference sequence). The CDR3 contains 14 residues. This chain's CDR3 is CSARDRQGLYEQYF. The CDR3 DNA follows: TGCAGTGCTAGAGATAGACAGGGATTGTACGAGCAGTACTTC.

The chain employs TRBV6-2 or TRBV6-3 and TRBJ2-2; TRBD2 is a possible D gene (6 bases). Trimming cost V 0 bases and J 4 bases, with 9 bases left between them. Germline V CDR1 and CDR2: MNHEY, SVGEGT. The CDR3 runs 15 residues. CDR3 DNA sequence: TGTGCCAGCAGTTACTCTCTAGCGTCCACCGGGGAGCTGTTTTTT. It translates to CASSYSLASTGELFF.

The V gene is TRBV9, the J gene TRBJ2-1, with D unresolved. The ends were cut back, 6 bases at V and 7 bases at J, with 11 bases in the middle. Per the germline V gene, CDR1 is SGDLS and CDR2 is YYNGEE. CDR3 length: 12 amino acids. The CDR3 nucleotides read TGTGCCAGCATCGGTGTCTCGAATGAGCAGTTCTTC. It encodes CASIGVSNEQFF.

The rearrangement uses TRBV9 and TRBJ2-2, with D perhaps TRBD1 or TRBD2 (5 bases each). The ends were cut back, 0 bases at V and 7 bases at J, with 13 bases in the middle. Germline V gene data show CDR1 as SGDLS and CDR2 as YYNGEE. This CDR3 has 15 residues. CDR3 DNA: TGTGCCAGCAGCGTAGGGGGACGTAGTTTCGGGGAGCTGTTTTTT. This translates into CASSVGGRSFGELFF.

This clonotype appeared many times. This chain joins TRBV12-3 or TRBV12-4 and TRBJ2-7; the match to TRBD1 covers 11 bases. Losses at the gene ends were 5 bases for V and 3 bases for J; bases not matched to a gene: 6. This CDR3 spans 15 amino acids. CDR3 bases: TGTGCCAGCAGTCCCAGGACAGGGGGCTTCTACGAGCAGTACTTC. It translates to CASSPRTGGFYEQYF.

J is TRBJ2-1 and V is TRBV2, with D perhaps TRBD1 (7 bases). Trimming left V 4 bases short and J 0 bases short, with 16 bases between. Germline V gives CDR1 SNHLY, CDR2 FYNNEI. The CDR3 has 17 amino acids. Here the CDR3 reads CASSVGGGLSSYNEQFF. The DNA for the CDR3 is TGTGCCAGCAGTGTAGGAGGGGGCCTGAGCTCCTACAATGAGCAGTTCTTC.

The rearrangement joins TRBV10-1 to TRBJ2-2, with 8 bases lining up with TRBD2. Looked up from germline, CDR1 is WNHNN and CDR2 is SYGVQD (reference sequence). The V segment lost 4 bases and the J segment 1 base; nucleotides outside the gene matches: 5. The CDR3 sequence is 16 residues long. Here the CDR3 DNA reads TGCGCCAGCAGTGCCCTTGCGGGGGGGAACACCGGGGAGCTGTTTTTT. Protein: CASSALAGGNTGELFF.

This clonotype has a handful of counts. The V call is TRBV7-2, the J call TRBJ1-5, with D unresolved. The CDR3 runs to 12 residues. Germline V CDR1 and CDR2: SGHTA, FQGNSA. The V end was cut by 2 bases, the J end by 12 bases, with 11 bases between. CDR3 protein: CASSLNSVRQHF. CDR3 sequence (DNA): TGTGCCAGCAGCTTAAATTCAGTTCGCCAGCATTTT.

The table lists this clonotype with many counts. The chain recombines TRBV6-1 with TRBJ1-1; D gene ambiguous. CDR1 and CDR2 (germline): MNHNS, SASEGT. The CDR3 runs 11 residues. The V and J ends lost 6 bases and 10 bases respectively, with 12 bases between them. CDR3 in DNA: TGTGCCAGCAGGTCACATTACCGAGCTTTCTTT. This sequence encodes CASRSHYRAFF.

For the CDR3, the DNA is TGTGCCAGCAGCGTAGCCTCACTAGCGGGAGCGTACTACAATGAGCAGTTCTTC. Encoded protein: CASSVASLAGAYYNEQFF. V usage is TRBV9 and J usage is TRBJ2-1; 11 bases are shared with TRBD2. Germline assignment: CDR1 SGDLS and CDR2 YYNGEE. This CDR3 contains 18 residues. Unmatched junction bases numbered 8, after V lost 0 bases and J lost 3 bases. Filled out from reference TRBV9 and TRBJ2-1, the complete variable domain reads DSGVTQTPKHLITATGQRVTLRCSPRSGDLSVYWYQQSLDQGLQFLIQYYNGEERAKGNILERFSAQQFPDLHSELNLSSLELGDSALYFCASSVASLAGAYYNEQFFGPGTRLTVL.

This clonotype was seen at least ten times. CDR3 sequence reads: CASSLRAGSPEAFF. CDR3 DNA sequence: TGTGCCAGCAGCCTCAGGGCAGGGAGTCCTGAAGCTTTCTTT. V and J are TRBV5-6 and TRBJ1-1, with D maybe TRBD1 (5 bases). This CDR3 spans 14 amino acids. Germline CDR1 and CDR2: SGHDT and YYEEEE. The V gene lost 4 bases and the J gene lost 6 bases, with 16 bases spanning the gap.

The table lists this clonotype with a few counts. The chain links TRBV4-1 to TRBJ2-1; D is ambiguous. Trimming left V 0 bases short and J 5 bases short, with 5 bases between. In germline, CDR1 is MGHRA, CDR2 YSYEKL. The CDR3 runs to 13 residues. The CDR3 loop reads CASSQEWNNEQFF. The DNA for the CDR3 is TGCGCCAGCAGCCAAGAGTGGAACAATGAGCAGTTCTTC.

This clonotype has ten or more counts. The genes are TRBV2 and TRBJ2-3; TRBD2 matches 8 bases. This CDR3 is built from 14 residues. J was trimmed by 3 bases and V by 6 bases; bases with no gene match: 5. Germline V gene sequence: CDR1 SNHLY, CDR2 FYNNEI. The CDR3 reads CASRSSGGTDTQYF. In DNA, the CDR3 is TGTGCCAGCAGGTCGAGCGGGGGAACAGATACGCAGTATTTT.

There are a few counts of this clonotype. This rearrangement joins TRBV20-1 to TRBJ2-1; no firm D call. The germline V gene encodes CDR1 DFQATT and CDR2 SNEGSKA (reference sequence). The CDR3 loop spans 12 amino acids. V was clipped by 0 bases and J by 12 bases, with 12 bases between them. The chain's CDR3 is CSARDVAYGQFF. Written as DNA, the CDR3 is TGCAGTGCTAGAGATGTCGCTTATGGGCAGTTCTTC.

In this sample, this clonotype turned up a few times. The CDR3 spells CATSRDPTGRRGYTF. The CDR3 nucleotides are TGTGCCACCAGCAGAGACCCGACAGGGCGGCGTGGCTACACCTTC. This rearrangement joins TRBV15 to TRBJ1-2; 7 nucleotides line up with TRBD1. Germline V gene lookup returns CDR1 LNHNV and CDR2 YYDKDF (reference sequence). The J segment lost 7 bases and the V segment lost 0 bases, leaving 8 bases of the junction unmatched. The CDR3 length is 15 residues.

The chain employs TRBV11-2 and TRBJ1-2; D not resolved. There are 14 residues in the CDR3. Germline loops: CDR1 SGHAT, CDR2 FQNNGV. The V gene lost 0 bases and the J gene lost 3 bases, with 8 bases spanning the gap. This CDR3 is CASSLDLGDYGYTF. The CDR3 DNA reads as TGTGCCAGCAGCTTAGATCTAGGCGACTATGGCTACACCTTC.

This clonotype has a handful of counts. CDR3 amino acids: CASSDRTEWDEKLFF. The CDR3 region has the DNA TGTGCCAGCAGCGATCGGACAGAATGGGATGAAAAACTGTTTTTT. The rearrangement joins TRBV11-2 to TRBJ1-4; weak D call: TRBD1 (6 bases). Trimming took 5 bases from V and 6 from J, leaving 16 bases between them. Germline CDR1 reads SGHAT; CDR2 reads FQNNGV. This CDR3 is built from 15 residues. Drawing the rest from reference TRBV11-2 and TRBJ1-4, the complete variable domain is EAGVAQSPRYKIIEKRQSVAFWCNPISGHATLYWYQQILGQGPKLLIQFQNNGVVDDSQLPKDRFSAERLKGVDSTLKIQPAKLEDSAVYLCASSDRTEWDEKLFFGSGTQLSVL.

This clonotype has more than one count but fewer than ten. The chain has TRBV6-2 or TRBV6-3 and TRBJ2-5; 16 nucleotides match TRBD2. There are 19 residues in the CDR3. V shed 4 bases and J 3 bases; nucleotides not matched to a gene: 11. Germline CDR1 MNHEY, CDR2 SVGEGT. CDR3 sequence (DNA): TGTGCCAGCAGTTCGGGACTAGCGGGGGGGGTATGGAGCGAAGAGACCCAGTACTTC. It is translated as CASSSGLAGGVWSEETQYF.

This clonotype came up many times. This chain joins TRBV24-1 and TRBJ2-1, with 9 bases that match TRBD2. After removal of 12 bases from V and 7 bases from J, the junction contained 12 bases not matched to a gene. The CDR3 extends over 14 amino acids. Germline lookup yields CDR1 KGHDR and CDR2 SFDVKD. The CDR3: CAVQGSGSLNEQFF. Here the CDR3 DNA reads TGTGCCGTGCAGGGTAGCGGGAGTTTAAATGAGCAGTTCTTC.

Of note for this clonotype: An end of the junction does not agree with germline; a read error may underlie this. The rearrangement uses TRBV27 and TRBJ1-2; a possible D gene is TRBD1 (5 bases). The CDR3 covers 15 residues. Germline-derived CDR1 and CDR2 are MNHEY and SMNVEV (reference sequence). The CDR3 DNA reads TGTGCCAGCAGCTACGGGGGTTCGCGCCCCTATGGCTACGCCTTC. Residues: CASSYGGSRPYGYAF.

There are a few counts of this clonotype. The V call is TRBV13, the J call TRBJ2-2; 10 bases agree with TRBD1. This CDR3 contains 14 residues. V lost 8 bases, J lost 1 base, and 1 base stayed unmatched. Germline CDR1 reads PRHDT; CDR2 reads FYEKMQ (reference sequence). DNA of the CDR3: TGTGCCAGCGGACAGGGGGTGAACACCGGGGAGCTGTTTTTT. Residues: CASGQGVNTGELFF.

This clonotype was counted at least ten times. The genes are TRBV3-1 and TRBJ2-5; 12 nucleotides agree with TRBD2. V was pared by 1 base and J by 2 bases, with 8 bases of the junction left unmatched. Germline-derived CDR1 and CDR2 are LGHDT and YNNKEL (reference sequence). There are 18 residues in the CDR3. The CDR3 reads CASSQVGFGLAGQETQYF. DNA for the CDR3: TGTGCCAGCAGCCAAGTTGGTTTCGGACTAGCGGGACAAGAGACCCAGTACTTC.